This TCR beta chain was sequenced in a study of cytomegalovirus exposure and HLA in healthy donors. Researchers ran the PCR with 60 Vbeta and 13 Jbeta primers. Sequencing used immunoSEQ multiplex PCR; TCRdb keeps in-frame clones, though not all of them. The sample records about 130,000 clones, around 75% being singletons. Remarks on this clone: Its antigen is as yet unknown.

Study-wide points: Per a later analysis, HLA-associated TCR beta chains showed more clonal expansion than other, equally common TCR beta chains.

The sample consisted of PBMCs. This TCR was recovered from a man aged 25-45 years in good health and CMV-seronegative.

CDR3 sequence reads: CASSIQGNRQPQHF. CDR3 coding DNA: TGTGCCAGCAGTATTCAGGGTAATCGACAGCCCCAGCATTTT. The chain employs TRBV6-5 and TRBJ1-5, with D possibly matching TRBD1 (5 bases). Germline lookup yields CDR1 MNHEY and CDR2 SVGAGI. The CDR3 covers 14 residues. V gave up 5 bases and J gave up 7 bases, with 15 bases separating them.